Included here is one T cell receptor (beta chain) sequence, with context. The data were taken from a study of shared clonotypes between healthy human individuals. This CDR3 contains 10 residues. V lost 6 bases to trimming and J lost 8 bases, with 10 bases between them. In germline, CDR1 is DFQATT, CDR2 SNEGSKA (reference sequence). Each sorted subset replicate got 200 ng genomic DNA, 30,000 or so genomes. TCRdb's copy holds only in-frame clones and misses some; the assay was immunoSEQ multiplex PCR. Among 600,000 to 750,000 clones listed, roughly 72% were seen once. The chain is built from TRBV20-1 and TRBJ1-2; D gene ambiguous. Sequenced material: memory CD4+ T cells sorted from blood. As to subset: CD45RA-negative fraction. This TCR came from a woman in her 30s in good health. The CDR3: CSATEGGYTF. CDR3 in DNA: TGCAGTGCGACGGAAGGGGGCTACACCTTC.